This TCR beta chain was sequenced during a study of T cell responses to AZD1222 COVID-19 vaccine. Background on the study: Doses given second, at about 4 or about 12 weeks, were pooled.

J gave up 6 bases and V 8 bases, and 1 base lay outside the gene matches. Germline CDR1 SNHLY, CDR2 FYNNEI. This CDR3 is 12 amino acids long. A word on this clone: Its antigen is not known.

Clones were read by immunoSEQ multiplex PCR, and TCRdb kept only the in-frame ones, dropping some. The sample lists 84,000 or so clones; about 90% were seen once. Regarding the study as a whole: Samples come after the peak T cell response, not at day 14. Mostly white British, mostly female donors; authors suggested clonal diversity may be underestimated.

The chain has TRBV2 and TRBJ1-5; 10 nucleotides agree with TRBD1. Sequenced material: peripheral blood, taken on day 0 of AZD1222 vaccination. The source is an adult in good health. CDR3: CASGQGGQPQHF. As DNA, the CDR3 is TGTGCCAGCGGACAGGGGGGTCAGCCCCAGCATTTT.